Listed below are T cell receptor beta chains from one sample, sequenced in a study of blood T cell repertoires in COVID-19. This table comes from immunoSEQ multiplex PCR, and its TCRdb copy is limited to in-frame clones, with some not included. The table lists approximately 230,000 clones, 85% to 90% of them singletons. Input material: PBMCs or T cells enriched from blood (not recorded which). These receptors originate from a woman aged 50 to 65 with acute COVID-19. CDR3s include the opening cysteine and the closing phenylalanine or tryptophan. D genes are given only for firm matches. Clone size is not always given. Where it is, it says once, few, many or a class for expanded clones.

D gene: TRBD1
clone size: NA
J gene: TRBJ1-2
V gene: TRBV6-5
CDR3 protein: CASGNLGQGNYGYTF
CDR3 DNA: TGTGCCAGCGGAAATCTGGGACAGGGAAACTATGGCTACACCTTC

D gene: NA
clone size: NA
J gene: TRBJ1-5
V gene: TRBV20-1
CDR3 protein: CSARGGQPQHF
CDR3 DNA: TGCAGTGCTAGAGGGGGCCAGCCCCAGCATTTT

D gene: TRBD2
clone size: NA
J gene: TRBJ2-3
V gene: TRBV10-3
CDR3 protein: CAIKLAGWEDTQYF
CDR3 DNA: TGTGCCATCAAACTAGCGGGGTGGGAAGATACGCAGTATTTT

D gene: NA
clone size: NA
J gene: TRBJ1-2
V gene: TRBV19
CDR3 protein: CASSMGADNYGYTF
CDR3 DNA: TGTGCCAGTAGTATGGGGGCCGATAACTATGGCTACACCTTC

D gene: TRBD2
clone size: NA
J gene: TRBJ2-1
V gene: TRBV4-1
CDR3 protein: CASSQETSGRFNEQFF
CDR3 DNA: TGCGCCAGCAGCCAAGAGACTAGCGGGAGATTCAATGAGCAGTTCTTC

D gene: NA
clone size: once
J gene: TRBJ2-7
V gene: TRBV5-4
CDR3 protein: CASSLGGAVAASAEQYF
CDR3 DNA: TGTGCCAGCAGCTTAGGGGGGGCCGTAGCGGCCTCCGCTGAGCAGTACTTC

D gene: NA
clone size: once
J gene: TRBJ1-1
V gene: TRBV12-3/TRBV12-4
CDR3 protein: CASKTMPNTEAFF
CDR3 DNA: TGTGCCAGCAAAACTATGCCGAACACTGAAGCTTTCTTT

D gene: TRBD1
clone size: once
J gene: TRBJ1-4
V gene: TRBV5-1
CDR3 protein: CASSMDREREKLFF
CDR3 DNA: TGCGCCAGCAGCATGGACAGGGAAAGGGAAAAACTGTTTTTT

D gene: NA
clone size: NA
J gene: TRBJ1-2
V gene: TRBV23-1
CDR3 protein: CASSQARDELSGYTF
CDR3 DNA: TGCGCCAGCAGTCAAGCCCGGGATGAGCTGTCTGGCTACACCTTC

D gene: NA
clone size: NA
J gene: TRBJ2-7
V gene: TRBV11-2
CDR3 protein: CASSPSGASYEQYF
CDR3 DNA: TGTGCCAGCAGCCCCTCTGGGGCATCCTACGAGCAGTACTTC

D gene: TRBD1
clone size: NA
J gene: TRBJ1-5
V gene: TRBV28
CDR3 protein: CASSSTGGMTQHF
CDR3 DNA: TGTGCCAGCAGCTCGACAGGGGGCATGACCCAGCATTTT

D gene: NA
clone size: few
J gene: TRBJ2-5
V gene: TRBV11-2
CDR3 protein: CASSLGRQETQYF
CDR3 DNA: TGTGCCAGCAGCTTAGGCAGGCAAGAGACCCAGTACTTC

D gene: NA
clone size: NA
J gene: TRBJ2-1
V gene: TRBV20-1
CDR3 protein: CSASLEGTHNEQFF
CDR3 DNA: TGCAGTGCTAGTCTCGAAGGGACACACAATGAGCAGTTCTTC

D gene: TRBD2
clone size: NA
J gene: TRBJ2-3
V gene: TRBV2
CDR3 protein: CASIPWTSGSTDTQYF
CDR3 DNA: TGTGCCAGCATTCCCTGGACTAGCGGGAGCACAGATACGCAGTATTTT

D gene: NA
clone size: NA
J gene: TRBJ1-1
V gene: TRBV15
CDR3 protein: CATSTGTPQRGTEAFF
CDR3 DNA: TGTGCCACCAGCACCGGGACCCCACAGCGGGGCACTGAAGCTTTCTTT

D gene: TRBD2
clone size: NA
J gene: TRBJ2-1
V gene: TRBV19
CDR3 protein: CASIQGLAGGTNPGEQFF
CDR3 DNA: TGTGCCAGTATTCAGGGACTAGCGGGAGGCACCAATCCTGGTGAGCAGTTCTTC

D gene: NA
clone size: NA
J gene: TRBJ1-5
V gene: TRBV30
CDR3 protein: CAWSPPGHMNQPQHF
CDR3 DNA: TGTGCCTGGAGCCCTCCGGGACACATGAATCAGCCCCAGCATTTT

D gene: NA
clone size: NA
J gene: TRBJ1-4
V gene: TRBV14
CDR3 protein: CASSRYAQRGGEKLFF
CDR3 DNA: TGTGCCAGCAGCCGATACGCTCAGAGGGGAGGAGAAAAACTGTTTTTT

D gene: NA
clone size: NA
J gene: TRBJ1-2
V gene: TRBV10-3
CDR3 protein: CAISETGNYGYTF
CDR3 DNA: TGTGCCATCAGTGAAACAGGGAACTATGGCTACACCTTC

D gene: NA
clone size: NA
J gene: TRBJ1-1
V gene: TRBV24-1
CDR3 protein: CATRAGETEAFF
CDR3 DNA: TGTGCCACCAGAGCAGGGGAAACTGAAGCTTTCTTT